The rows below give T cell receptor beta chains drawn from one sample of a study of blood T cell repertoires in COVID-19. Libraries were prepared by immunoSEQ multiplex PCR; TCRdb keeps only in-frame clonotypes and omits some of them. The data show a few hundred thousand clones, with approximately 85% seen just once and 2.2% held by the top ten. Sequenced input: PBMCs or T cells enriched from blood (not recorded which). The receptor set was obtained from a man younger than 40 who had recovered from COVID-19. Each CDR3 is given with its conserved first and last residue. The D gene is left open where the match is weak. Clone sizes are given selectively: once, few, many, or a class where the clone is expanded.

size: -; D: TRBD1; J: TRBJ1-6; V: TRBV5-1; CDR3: CASSPGQEGSPLHF; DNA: TGCGCCAGCAGCCCGGGACAGGAGGGTTCACCCCTCCACTTT
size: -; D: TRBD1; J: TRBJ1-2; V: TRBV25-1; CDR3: CASSKTGGYGYTF; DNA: TGTGCCAGCAGCAAGACAGGGGGGTATGGCTACACCTTC
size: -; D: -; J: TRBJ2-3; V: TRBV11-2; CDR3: CASSLFHLTSTDTQYF; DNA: TGTGCCAGCAGCTTGTTCCACCTTACTAGCACAGATACGCAGTATTTT
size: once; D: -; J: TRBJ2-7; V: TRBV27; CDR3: CASSSASPGGGHEQYF; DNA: TGTGCCAGCAGTTCCGCCTCCCCGGGGGGCGGGCACGAGCAGTACTTC
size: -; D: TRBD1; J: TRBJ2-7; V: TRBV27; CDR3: CATSGTGTYEQYF; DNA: TGTGCCACGTCCGGGACAGGTACCTACGAGCAGTACTTC
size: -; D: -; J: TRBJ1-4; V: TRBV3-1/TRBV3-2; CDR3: CASSQYGTPNEKLFF; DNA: TGTGCCAGCAGCCAATATGGGACACCTAATGAAAAACTGTTTTTT
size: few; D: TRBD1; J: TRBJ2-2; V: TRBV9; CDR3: CASSPGTGNTGELFF; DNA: TGTGCCAGCAGCCCCGGGACAGGGAACACCGGGGAGCTGTTTTTT
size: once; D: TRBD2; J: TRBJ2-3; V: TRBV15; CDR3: CATRPLAGVGDTQYF; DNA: TGTGCCACCCGACCTCTAGCGGGGGTGGGAGATACGCAGTATTTT
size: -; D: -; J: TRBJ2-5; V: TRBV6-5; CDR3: CASWGWEETQYF; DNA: TGTGCCAGCTGGGGATGGGAGGAGACCCAGTACTTC
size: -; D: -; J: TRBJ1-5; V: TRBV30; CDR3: CAWSWGGSNQPQHF; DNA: TGTGCCTGGAGTTGGGGAGGTAGCAATCAGCCCCAGCATTTT
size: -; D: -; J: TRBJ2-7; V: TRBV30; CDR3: CAWSRDSEYEQYF; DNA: TGTGCCTGGAGTCGTGATTCGGAGTACGAGCAGTACTTC
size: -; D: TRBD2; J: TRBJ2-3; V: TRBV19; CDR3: CASSHKRGGDTQYF; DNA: TGTGCCAGTAGTCATAAGCGGGGGGGAGATACGCAGTATTTT
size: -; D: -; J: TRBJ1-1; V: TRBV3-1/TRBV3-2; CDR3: CASSQLGVNTEAFF; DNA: TGTGCCAGCAGCCAGCTCGGTGTGAACACTGAAGCTTTCTTT
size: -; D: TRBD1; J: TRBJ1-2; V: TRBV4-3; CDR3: CASSQNLQGTGLATF; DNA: TGCGCCAGCAGCCAGAACCTACAGGGGACGGGGCTAGCAACCTTC
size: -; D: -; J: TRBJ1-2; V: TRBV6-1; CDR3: CASSEGVLVSGNGYTF; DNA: TGTGCCAGCAGTGAAGGGGTTTTGGTGTCAGGGAATGGCTACACCTTC
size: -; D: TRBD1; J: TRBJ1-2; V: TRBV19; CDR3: CASSVTNPGQGSNYGYTF; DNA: TGTGCCAGTAGTGTAACGAATCCGGGACAGGGATCTAACTATGGCTACACCTTC
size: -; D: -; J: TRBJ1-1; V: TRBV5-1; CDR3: CASSPGNTGRTEAFF; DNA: TGCGCCAGCAGCCCCGGAAACACCGGGAGGACTGAAGCTTTCTTT
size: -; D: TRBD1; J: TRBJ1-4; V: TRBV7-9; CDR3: CASSRDRGPNEKLFF; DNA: TGTGCCAGCAGCCGGGACAGGGGGCCGAATGAAAAACTGTTTTTT